This TCR beta chain is from a study of T cells after yellow fever vaccination. This clonotype was counted only a few times. The germline V gene encodes CDR1 LGHDT and CDR2 YNNKEL (reference sequence). This CDR3 has 15 residues. V lost 0 bases to trimming and J lost 6 bases, with 12 bases between them. Via MiXCR, TCRdb re-called the 5' RACE reads, giving one row per CDR3 protein. The data show roughly 500,000 distinct CDR3 sequences, 15% to 20% seen once. Sequenced material: PBMCs, taken 15 days after the yellow fever booster vaccination. The J gene is TRBJ2-1, the V gene TRBV3-1; D remains unclear. The sequence came from a man between 25 and 39 years old who received the YFV17D yellow fever vaccine. The CDR3 bases are TGTGCCAGCAGCCAAGATGGGGTGGAGTTCAATGAGCAGTTCTTC. It translates to CASSQDGVEFNEQFF.